The entry below describes one TCR beta chain. The antigen is undetermined. TCRdb's table, derived via immunoSEQ multiplex PCR, lists solely in-frame clones and lacks some. The profile shows about 2,800 clones, around a quarter of them singletons. The source of the sample is a study of T cells in localized non-small cell lung cancer. Study results and limitations: An association was observed between higher blood T cell density and longer overall survival. Among the tissues sampled, uninvolved adjacent lung had the highest T cell clonality, above tumor. Turning up in adjacent lung were a median around 58 of the top 100 tumor clones.

The V and J ends lost 6 bases and 5 bases, in that order; junction bases with no gene match: 9. This CDR3 region has 14 residues. Germline V CDR1 and CDR2: MNHGY, SAAAGT. The genes are TRBV6-8 and TRBJ2-7, with 8 bases that match TRBD2. This clonotype was sampled from a female donor aged 60 or older with stage I lung adenocarcinoma. Here the sequenced sample was lung tumor tissue, taken before any cancer treatment. Written as DNA, the CDR3 is TGTGCCAGCAGGCCTTGGCGGGAGGACCACGAGCAGTACTTC. Protein product: CASRPWREDHEQYF.